The 27 T cell receptor beta chains below come from one sample, sequenced in a study of T cells in Graves' hyperthyroidism and ophthalmopathy (dated by TCRdb to between 2018 and 2020). Libraries were built with multiplex PCR. The sequencing machine was an Illumina HiSeq 2000. The TCR beta CDR3 regions were amplified from RNA transcripts. For the first round of RT-PCR on the TCR CDR3, the HTBI primer set was used together with the Qiagen OneStep RT-PCR kit. TCRdb took the public reads, trimmed them with fastp at Q25, ran MiXCR for clone calling and kept in-frame beta chains. Records with the same CDR3 protein are collapsed into one entry carrying the most frequent genes and DNA. This sample comprises almost 600,000 distinct CDR3 sequences, about 15% of them detected only once. Clones ranked in the top ten supply roughly 5.5% of the sample. Material for sequencing was blood. These TCRs come from a woman aged 25 to 45 with Graves' hyperthyroidism that later progressed to Graves' ophthalmopathy.

The V and J genes are TRBV9 and TRBJ2-7; 10 nucleotides match TRBD1. J gave up 3 bases and V 4 bases, and 7 bases lay outside the gene matches. Germline values: CDR1 SGDLS, CDR2 YYNGEE. The CDR3 extends over 15 amino acids. The CDR3 nucleotides read TGTGCCAGCAGCAAAACCGGGACAGGGGACTACGAGCAGTACTTC. This codes for CASSKTGTGDYEQYF.

This clonotype was observed at least ten times. This sequence joins TRBV18 and TRBJ1-2, with 9 bases lining up with TRBD1. The CDR3 loop spans 15 amino acids. Germline CDR1 KGHSH, CDR2 LQKENI. V shed 1 base and J 5 bases; nucleotides not matched to a gene: 5. CDR3 amino acids: CASSPLEDRGYGYTF. DNA for the CDR3: TGTGCCAGCTCACCACTAGAAGACAGGGGGTATGGCTACACCTTC.

This clonotype was observed at least ten times. V usage is TRBV30 and J usage is TRBJ2-7; TRBD1 or TRBD2 may be the D gene (5 bases each). V was cut by 4 bases and J by 0 bases, with 13 bases left in between. CDR3 size: 14 residues. The V gene's germline CDR1 is GTSNPN and CDR2 SVGIG (reference sequence). Here the CDR3 DNA reads TGTGCCTGGAACGGGGCGCCGAGCTCCTACGAGCAGTACTTC. This translates into CAWNGAPSSYEQYF.

This clonotype was recorded at least ten times. The chain recombines TRBV3-1 with TRBJ2-1; 7 nucleotides match TRBD2. The CDR3 sequence is 11 residues long. Germline assignment: CDR1 LGHDT and CDR2 YNNKEL (reference sequence). CDR3 in DNA: TGTGGGACTAGGAGGTACAATGAGCAGTTCTTC. Encoded protein: CGTRRYNEQFF.

Comments on this clonotype: A read error is likely, as this CDR3 ends without the conserved phenylalanine or tryptophan. The chain recombines TRBV2 with TRBJ1-2, with D uncertain. Germline values: CDR1 SNHLY, CDR2 FYNNEI. Between the trimmed V and J ends, which lost 1 base and 3 bases, there was a span of 6 bases. The CDR3 consists of 13 residues. This chain's CDR3 is CASSEGTDYGYTL. In DNA form, the CDR3 reads TGTGCCAGCAGTGAAGGGACTGACTATGGCTACACCCTC.

This chain connects TRBV9 to TRBJ2-6, with a tentative D call TRBD2 (6 bases). The CDR3 runs 17 residues. V was pared by 0 bases and J by 0 bases, with 10 bases between. The germline CDR1 and CDR2 sequences are SGDLS and YYNGEE. CDR3 amino acids: CASSVGLGGSGANVLTF. CDR3 in DNA: TGTGCCAGCAGCGTAGGCCTCGGGGGCTCTGGGGCCAACGTCCTGACTTTC.

The table lists this clonotype with many counts. A junction end diverges from the germline sequence, so it may reflect a read error. The V call is TRBV27, the J call TRBJ1-5; TRBD1 agrees at 7 bases. The CDR3 contains 13 residues. CDR1 MNHEY and CDR2 SMNVEV come from the germline V gene (reference sequence). The CDR3 reads CASSTGAKQPQHF. The CDR3 nucleotides are TGTGCCAGCAGTACAGGGGCCAAGCAGCCTCAGCATTTT.

This clonotype showed up many times. The V gene is TRBV19, the J gene TRBJ1-3; weak D call: TRBD1 (6 bases). V lost 4 bases and J 4 bases, leaving 11 bases between the germline ends. CDR1 and CDR2 from the germline V gene are LNHDA and SQIVND (reference sequence). The CDR3 consists of 14 residues. CDR3 sequence (DNA): TGTGCCAGTAGTACAGGGGTAGGAGGAAACACCATATATTTT. Translation gives CASSTGVGGNTIYF.

This clonotype was seen repeatedly, ten times or more. The V gene is TRBV11-1, the J gene TRBJ2-4, with 12 bases matching TRBD2. In germline, CDR1 is SGHAT, CDR2 FQDESV (reference sequence). The CDR3 loop spans 19 amino acids. V shed 5 bases and J 1 base; nucleotides not matched to a gene: 12. Here the CDR3 DNA reads TGTGCCAGCAGCACTGGACTAGCGGGACATATTGGGGCCAAAAACATTCAGTACTTC. It yields the protein CASSTGLAGHIGAKNIQYF.

A few counts support this clonotype. CDR3 sequence reads: CASRSLAGADTQYF. In DNA, the CDR3 is TGTGCCAGCAGGTCTCTAGCGGGGGCGGATACGCAGTATTTT. V and J are TRBV5-6 and TRBJ2-3; 10 nucleotides match TRBD2. Germline V gene lookup returns CDR1 SGHDT and CDR2 YYEEEE. J gave up 6 bases and V 5 bases, and 6 bases lay outside the gene matches. CDR3 size: 14 residues.

The chain joins TRBV18 to TRBJ2-7, with D uncertain. CDR3 length equals 13 residues. The germline V gene encodes CDR1 KGHSH and CDR2 LQKENI. Trimming stripped 0 bases from V and 0 bases from J, with 3 bases between. For the CDR3, the DNA is TGTGCCAGCTCACCACCCAACTCCTACGAGCAGTACTTC. It translates to CASSPPNSYEQYF.

Only a few counts were recorded for this clonotype. The rearrangement links TRBV3-1 to TRBJ2-1; D may be TRBD2 (6 bases). The CDR3 runs to 15 residues. Trimming removed 0 bases at V and 4 bases at J, with 10 bases between. Germline lookup yields CDR1 LGHDT and CDR2 YNNKEL (reference sequence). The CDR3 nucleotides are TGTGCCAGCAGCCAAGAGAGTAGCGGATACAATGAGCAGTTCTTC. It is translated as CASSQESSGYNEQFF.

Many counts were recorded for this clonotype. The chain has TRBV7-2 and TRBJ2-4; D could derive from TRBD1 or TRBD2 (5 bases each). The CDR3 loop spans 14 amino acids. Germline-derived CDR1 and CDR2 are SGHTA and FQGNSA. V lost 1 base to trimming and J lost 8 bases, with 12 bases between them. The CDR3 DNA sequence: TGTGCCAGCAGCTTAGTTATCGGGGCGGACATTCAGTACTTC. It encodes CASSLVIGADIQYF. The whole variable domain, filled in from reference TRBV7-2 and TRBJ2-4, reads GAGVSQSPSNKVTEKGKDVELRCDPISGHTALYWYRQSLGQGLEFLIYFQGNSAPDKSGLPSDRFSAERTGGSVSTLTIQRTQQEDSAVYLCASSLVIGADIQYFGAGTRLSVL.

This clonotype appeared a few times. This chain connects TRBV27 to TRBJ2-1; D uncertain. The CDR3 is 14 residues long. V shed 3 bases and J shed 9 bases, with 15 bases lying between them. Germline values: CDR1 MNHEY, CDR2 SMNVEV (reference sequence). Here the CDR3 DNA reads TGTGCCAGCAGTTTGGCAAGGGAAAGTCGTGAGCAGTTCTTC. Amino acid sequence: CASSLARESREQFF.

This clonotype was seen ten or more times. V usage is TRBV28 and J usage is TRBJ2-5; D unclear. Trimming left V 3 bases short and J 7 bases short, with 12 bases between. CDR1 is MDHEN and CDR2 is SYDVKM in the germline V gene. The CDR3 spans 13 residues. CDR3 coding DNA: TGTGCCAGCAGTTTGAACCAGATCGGGACCCAGTACTTC. Translating it yields CASSLNQIGTQYF.

This clonotype showed up many times. This chain links TRBV19 with TRBJ1-2, with 7 bases that match TRBD1. The length of the CDR3 is 13 residues. J gave up 7 bases and V 5 bases, and 7 bases lay outside the gene matches. Per germline, CDR1 LNHDA and CDR2 SQIVND (reference sequence). CDR3 region: CASSARTGSGYTF. For the CDR3, the DNA is TGTGCCAGTAGTGCGCGGACAGGTTCTGGCTACACCTTC. The variable domain in full, with the rest retrieved from reference TRBV19 and TRBJ1-2, is DGGITQSPKYLFRKEGQNVTLSCEQNLNHDAMYWYRQDPGQGLRLIYYSQIVNDFQKGDIAEGYSVSREKKESFPLTVTSAQKNPTAFYLCASSARTGSGYTFGSGTRLTVV.

This clonotype was seen ten or more times. This chain links TRBV6-1 with TRBJ1-1; weak D call: TRBD1 (6 bases). This CDR3 is built from 12 residues. Germline V lookup: CDR1 MNHNS, CDR2 SASEGT. Trimming removed 8 bases at V and 8 bases at J, with 15 bases between. For the CDR3, the DNA is TGTGCCAGCGAGGTTTATAGGGGGGAAGCTTTCTTT. Translated: CASEVYRGEAFF.

This clonotype occurred many times. The CDR3 region is CASSLAGLTDYEQYF. The DNA of the CDR3 is TGTGCCAGCAGCTTGGCCGGTCTGACTGACTACGAGCAGTACTTC. The chain uses TRBV5-5 and TRBJ2-7; D gene uncertain. Trimming cost V 0 bases and J 3 bases, with 13 bases left between them. The germline CDR1 and CDR2 sequences are SGHKS and YYEKEE (reference sequence). CDR3 size: 15 residues.

This clonotype has ten or more counts. Relative to the germline gene, one junction end is altered; a read error may explain this. The CDR3 is CASRQVPGETQYF. The CDR3 bases are TGTGCCAGCAGACAAGTACCGGGAGAGACCCAGTACTTC. The V call is TRBV3-1, the J call TRBJ2-5, with D hard to call. Germline V gene lookup returns CDR1 LGHDT and CDR2 YNNKEL (reference sequence). The CDR3 has 13 amino acids.

In this sample, this clonotype turned up a few times. The gene calls are TRBV27 and TRBJ2-5; D is uncertain. Trimming took 4 bases from V and 5 from J, leaving 14 bases between them. This CDR3 spans 14 amino acids. The V gene's germline CDR1 is MNHEY and CDR2 SMNVEV (reference sequence). CDR3 region: CASSSAGRLETQYF. CDR3 nucleotide sequence: TGTGCCAGCAGTTCCGCCGGAAGGCTGGAGACCCAGTACTTC.

This clonotype appeared many times. The chain links TRBV24-1 to TRBJ2-1, with 7 bases matching TRBD1. Germline loops: CDR1 KGHDR, CDR2 SFDVKD. The CDR3 spans 17 residues. The V segment lost 3 bases and the J segment 0 bases; nucleotides outside the gene matches: 7. CDR3 in DNA: TGTGCCACCAGTGATCCTGGGACAGCGGTCTCCTACAATGAGCAGTTCTTC. This gives the protein CATSDPGTAVSYNEQFF.

This CDR3 reads CASNLGGSNQPQHF. In nucleotides, the CDR3 is TGTGCCAGCAACCTGGGTGGAAGCAATCAGCCCCAGCATTTT. The V and J genes are TRBV6-1 and TRBJ1-5; no clear D gene. The germline gives CDR1 MNHNS, CDR2 SASEGT. V lost 7 bases, J lost 1 base, and 11 bases lay in between. The CDR3 runs to 14 residues.

The sample holds many counts of this clonotype. CDR3 in amino acids: CAISEQGTESQPQHF. Here the CDR3 DNA reads TGTGCCATCAGTGAGCAAGGGACAGAGTCACAGCCCCAGCATTTT. This chain connects TRBV10-3 to TRBJ1-5; 7 bases align to TRBD1. The trim removed 2 bases at V and 7 bases at J, leaving 8 bases unmatched. Germline-derived CDR1 and CDR2 are ENHRY and SYGVKD. The CDR3 has 15 residues.

This clonotype was counted only a few times. The chain links TRBV14 to TRBJ2-5, with a weak D call TRBD2 (5 bases). V lost 1 base to trimming and J lost 7 bases, with 10 bases between them. The CDR3 is made up of 13 amino acids. Germline V gene sequence: CDR1 SGHDN, CDR2 FVKESK. In DNA form, the CDR3 reads TGTGCCAGCAGCCAAGTCGTACGGGGGACCCAGTACTTC. Translation gives CASSQVVRGTQYF.

Note on this clonotype: A much larger clone differs by one base, so this may be a read error. The chain combines TRBV3-1 with TRBJ2-7; 8 nucleotides match TRBD2. The CDR3 length is 16 residues. Looked up from germline, CDR1 is LGHDT and CDR2 is YNNKEL (reference sequence). In nucleotides, the CDR3 is TGTGCCGGCAGCCAAAGGGGCAGCGGGAGTATGTACGAGCAGTACTTC. Translated, it gives CAGSQRGSGSMYEQYF.

This clonotype has ten or more counts. This chain links TRBV5-4 with TRBJ1-2, with D perhaps matching TRBD1 (5 bases). Trimming left V 3 bases short and J 13 bases short, with 19 bases between. The CDR3 runs to 13 residues. Germline values: CDR1 SGHNT, CDR2 YYREEE (reference sequence). The CDR3 sequence is CASSSGQSWEVTF. The CDR3 coding sequence is TGTGCCAGCAGCTCAGGGCAGTCCTGGGAGGTCACCTTC.

There are many counts of this clonotype. J is TRBJ1-4 and V is TRBV2; the D gene is possibly TRBD1 (5 bases). The germline gives CDR1 SNHLY, CDR2 FYNNEI. V lost 4 bases to trimming and J lost 6 bases, with 12 bases between them. This CDR3 comprises 14 residues. In DNA, the CDR3 is TGTGCCAGCAGTGGGGGACCGGGATATGAAAAACTGTTTTTT. Its translation: CASSGGPGYEKLFF.